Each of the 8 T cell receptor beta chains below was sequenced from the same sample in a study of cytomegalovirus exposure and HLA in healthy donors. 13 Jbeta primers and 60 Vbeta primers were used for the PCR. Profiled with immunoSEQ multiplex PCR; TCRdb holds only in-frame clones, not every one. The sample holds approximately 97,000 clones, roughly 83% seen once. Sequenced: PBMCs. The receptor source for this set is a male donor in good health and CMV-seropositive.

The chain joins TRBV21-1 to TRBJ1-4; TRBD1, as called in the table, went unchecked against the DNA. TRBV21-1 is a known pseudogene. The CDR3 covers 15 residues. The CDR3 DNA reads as TGTGCCAGCAGCCTCCCAGGGTGGCCTAATGAAAAACTGTTTTTT. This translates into CASSLPGWPNEKLFF.

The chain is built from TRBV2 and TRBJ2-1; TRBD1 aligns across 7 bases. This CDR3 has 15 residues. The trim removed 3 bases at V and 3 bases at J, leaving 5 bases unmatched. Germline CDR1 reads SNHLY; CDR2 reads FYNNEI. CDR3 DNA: TGTGCCAGCAGTGAGGACAGGACACTCTACAATGAGCAGTTCTTC. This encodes CASSEDRTLYNEQFF.

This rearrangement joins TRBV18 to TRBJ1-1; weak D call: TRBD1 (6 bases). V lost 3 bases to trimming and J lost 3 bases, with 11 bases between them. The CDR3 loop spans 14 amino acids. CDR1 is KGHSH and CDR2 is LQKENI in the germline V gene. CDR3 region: CASSPISGDTEAFF. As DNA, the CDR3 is TGTGCCAGCTCACCCATCTCAGGGGACACTGAAGCTTTCTTT.

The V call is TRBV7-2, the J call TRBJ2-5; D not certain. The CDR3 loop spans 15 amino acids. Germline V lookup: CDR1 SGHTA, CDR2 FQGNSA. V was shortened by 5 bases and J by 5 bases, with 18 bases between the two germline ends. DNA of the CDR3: TGTGCCAGCAGCCCCCTGGGCACCAGCCCGGAGACCCAGTACTTC. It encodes CASSPLGTSPETQYF.

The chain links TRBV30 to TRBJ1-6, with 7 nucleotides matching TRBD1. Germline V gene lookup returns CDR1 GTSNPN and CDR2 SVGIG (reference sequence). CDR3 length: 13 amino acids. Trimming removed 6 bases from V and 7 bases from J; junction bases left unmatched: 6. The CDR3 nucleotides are TGTGCCTGCTCAAAACAGGGGAATTCACCCCTCCACTTT. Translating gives CACSKQGNSPLHF.

The CDR3 spells CASSIFGTGAYEQYF. CDR3 DNA: TGTGCCAGTAGTATTTTCGGGACAGGGGCCTACGAGCAGTACTTC. This chain connects TRBV19 to TRBJ2-7; 10 bases align to TRBD1. CDR3 length: 15 residues. Germline V gene lookup returns CDR1 LNHDA and CDR2 SQIVND (reference sequence). V trimming: 3 bases; J trimming: 2 bases; junction bases outside the gene matches: 4.

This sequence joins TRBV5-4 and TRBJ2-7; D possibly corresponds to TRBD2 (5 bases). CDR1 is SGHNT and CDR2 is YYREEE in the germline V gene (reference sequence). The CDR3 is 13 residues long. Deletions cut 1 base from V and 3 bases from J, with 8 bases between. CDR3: CASSLWESYEQYF. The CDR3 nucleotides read TGTGCCAGCAGCTTGTGGGAGAGCTACGAGCAGTACTTC.

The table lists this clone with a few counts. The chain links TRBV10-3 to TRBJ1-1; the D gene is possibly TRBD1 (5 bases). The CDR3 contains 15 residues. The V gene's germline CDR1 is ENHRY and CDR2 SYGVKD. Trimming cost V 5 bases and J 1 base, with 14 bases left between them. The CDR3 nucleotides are TGTGCCATCAGTTCCCAGGGAGGAAGGAACACTGAAGCTTTCTTT. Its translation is CAISSQGGRNTEAFF.